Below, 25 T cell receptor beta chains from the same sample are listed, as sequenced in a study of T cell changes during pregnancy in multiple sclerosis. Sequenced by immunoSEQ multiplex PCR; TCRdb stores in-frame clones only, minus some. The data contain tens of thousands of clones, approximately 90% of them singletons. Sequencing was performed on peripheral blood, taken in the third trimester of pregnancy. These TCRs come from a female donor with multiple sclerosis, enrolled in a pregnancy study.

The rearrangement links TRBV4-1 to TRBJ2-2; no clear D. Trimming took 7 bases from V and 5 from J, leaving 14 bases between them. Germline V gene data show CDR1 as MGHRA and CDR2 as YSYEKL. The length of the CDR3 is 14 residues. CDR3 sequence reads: CASTLSPVTGELFF. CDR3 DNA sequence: TGCGCCAGCACCCTTTCCCCAGTAACCGGGGAGCTGTTTTTT.

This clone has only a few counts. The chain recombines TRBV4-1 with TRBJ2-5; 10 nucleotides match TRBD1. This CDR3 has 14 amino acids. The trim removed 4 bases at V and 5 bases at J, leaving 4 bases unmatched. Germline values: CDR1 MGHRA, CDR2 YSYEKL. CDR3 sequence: CASSRGQGDETQYF. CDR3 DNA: TGCGCCAGCAGCCGCGGACAGGGGGACGAGACCCAGTACTTC.

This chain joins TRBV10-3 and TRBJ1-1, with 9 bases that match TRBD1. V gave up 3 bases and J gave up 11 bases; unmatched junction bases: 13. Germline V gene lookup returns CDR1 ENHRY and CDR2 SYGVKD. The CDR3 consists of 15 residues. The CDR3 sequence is CAISDTGTGLMGAFF. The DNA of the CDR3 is TGTGCCATCAGTGACACCGGGACAGGGTTGATGGGGGCTTTCTTT.

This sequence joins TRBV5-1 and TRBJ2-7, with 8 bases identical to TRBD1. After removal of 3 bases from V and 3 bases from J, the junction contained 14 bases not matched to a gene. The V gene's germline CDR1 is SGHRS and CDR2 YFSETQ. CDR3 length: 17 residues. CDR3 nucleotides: TGCGCCAGCAGCTATGGGCACCAGGGACAGGTTGGCTACGAGCAGTACTTC. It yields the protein CASSYGHQGQVGYEQYF.

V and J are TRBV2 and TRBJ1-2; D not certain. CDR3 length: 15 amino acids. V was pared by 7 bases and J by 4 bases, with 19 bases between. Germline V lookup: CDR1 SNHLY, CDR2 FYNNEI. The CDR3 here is CASKPRGGPLYGYTF. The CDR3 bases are TGTGCCAGCAAGCCCCGGGGAGGACCCCTCTATGGCTACACCTTC.

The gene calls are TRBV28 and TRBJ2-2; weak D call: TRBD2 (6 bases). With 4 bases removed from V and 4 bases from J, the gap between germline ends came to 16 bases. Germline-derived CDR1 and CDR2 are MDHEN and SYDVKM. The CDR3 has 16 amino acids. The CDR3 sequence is CASSYLQARGTGELFF. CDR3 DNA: TGTGCCAGCAGTTACTTGCAGGCGCGGGGCACCGGGGAGCTGTTTTTT. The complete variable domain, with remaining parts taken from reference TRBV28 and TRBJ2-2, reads DVKVTQSSRYLVKRTGEKVFLECVQDMDHENMFWYRQDPGLGLRLIYFSYDVKMKEKGDIPEGYSVSREKKERFSLILESASTNQTSMYLCASSYLQARGTGELFFGEGSRLTVL.

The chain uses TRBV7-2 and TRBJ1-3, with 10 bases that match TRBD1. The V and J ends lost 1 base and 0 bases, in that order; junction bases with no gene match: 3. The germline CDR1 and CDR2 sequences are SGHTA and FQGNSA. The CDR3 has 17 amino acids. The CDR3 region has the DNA TGTGCCAGCAGCTTAGGGGGACAGGGGATCTCTGGAAACACCATATATTTT. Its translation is CASSLGGQGISGNTIYF.

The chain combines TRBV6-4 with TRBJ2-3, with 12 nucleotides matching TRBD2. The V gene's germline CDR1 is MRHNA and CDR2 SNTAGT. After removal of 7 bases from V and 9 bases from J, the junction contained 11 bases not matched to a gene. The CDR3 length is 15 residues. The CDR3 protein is CASMRLAGAVETQYF. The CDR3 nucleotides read TGTGCCAGCATGCGACTAGCGGGAGCTGTCGAGACGCAGTATTTT.

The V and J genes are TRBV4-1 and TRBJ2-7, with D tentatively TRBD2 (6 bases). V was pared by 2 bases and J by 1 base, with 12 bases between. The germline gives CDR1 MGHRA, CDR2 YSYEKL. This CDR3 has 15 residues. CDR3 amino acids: CASSQLSGPSYEQYF. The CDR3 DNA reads TGCGCCAGCAGCCAATTGAGCGGGCCGTCCTACGAGCAGTACTTC.

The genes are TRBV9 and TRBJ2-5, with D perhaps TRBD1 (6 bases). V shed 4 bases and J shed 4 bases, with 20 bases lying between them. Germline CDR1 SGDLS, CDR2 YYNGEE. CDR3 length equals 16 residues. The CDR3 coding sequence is TGTGCCAGCAGCCCGCCCATCGGGACACTCGGAGAGACCCAGTACTTC. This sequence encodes CASSPPIGTLGETQYF.

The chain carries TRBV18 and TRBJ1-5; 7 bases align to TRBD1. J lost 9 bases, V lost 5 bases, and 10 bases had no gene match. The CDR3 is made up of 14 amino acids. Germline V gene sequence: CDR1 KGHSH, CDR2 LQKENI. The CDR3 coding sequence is TGTGCCAGCTCATCCCAGGGGGACCCGCGGCCCCAGCATTTT. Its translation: CASSSQGDPRPQHF. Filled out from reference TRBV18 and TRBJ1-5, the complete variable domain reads NAGVMQNPRHLVRRRGQEARLRCSPMKGHSHVYWYRQLPEEGLKFMVYLQKENIIDESGMPKERFSAEFPKEGPSILRIQQVVRGDSAAYFCASSSQGDPRPQHFGDGTRLSIL.

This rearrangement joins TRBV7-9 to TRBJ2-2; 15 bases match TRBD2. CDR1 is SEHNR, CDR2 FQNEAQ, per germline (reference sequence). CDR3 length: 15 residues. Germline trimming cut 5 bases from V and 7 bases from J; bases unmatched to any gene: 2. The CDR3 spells CASSGLAGGDGELFF. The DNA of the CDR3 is TGTGCCAGCAGCGGACTAGCGGGAGGGGACGGGGAGCTGTTTTTT.

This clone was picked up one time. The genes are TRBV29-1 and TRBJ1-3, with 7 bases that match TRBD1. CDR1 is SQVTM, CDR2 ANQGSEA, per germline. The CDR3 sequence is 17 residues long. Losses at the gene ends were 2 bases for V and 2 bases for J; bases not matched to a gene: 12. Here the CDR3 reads CSVELLEGAGAGNTIYF. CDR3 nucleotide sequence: TGCAGCGTTGAACTTCTGGAGGGGGCGGGTGCTGGAAACACCATATATTTT.

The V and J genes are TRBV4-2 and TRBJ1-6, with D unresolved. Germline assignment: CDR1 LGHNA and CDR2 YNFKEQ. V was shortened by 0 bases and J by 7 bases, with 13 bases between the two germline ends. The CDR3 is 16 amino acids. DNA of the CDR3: TGTGCCAGCAGCCAAGATGAGCCAGCGGCGAATTCACCCCTCCACTTT. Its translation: CASSQDEPAANSPLHF.

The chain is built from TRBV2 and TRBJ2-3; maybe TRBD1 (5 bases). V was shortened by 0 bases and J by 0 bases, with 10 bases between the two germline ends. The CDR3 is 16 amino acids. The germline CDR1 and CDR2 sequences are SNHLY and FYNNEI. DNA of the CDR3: TGTGCCAGCAGTGAAGCGGACATCCCTAGCACAGATACGCAGTATTTT. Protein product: CASSEADIPSTDTQYF.

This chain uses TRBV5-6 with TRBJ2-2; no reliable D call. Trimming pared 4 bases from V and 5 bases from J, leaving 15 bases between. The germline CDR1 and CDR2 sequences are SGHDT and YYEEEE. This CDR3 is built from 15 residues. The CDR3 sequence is CASSPPYELTGELFF. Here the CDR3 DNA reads TGTGCCAGCAGCCCACCTTATGAGCTTACCGGGGAGCTGTTTTTT.

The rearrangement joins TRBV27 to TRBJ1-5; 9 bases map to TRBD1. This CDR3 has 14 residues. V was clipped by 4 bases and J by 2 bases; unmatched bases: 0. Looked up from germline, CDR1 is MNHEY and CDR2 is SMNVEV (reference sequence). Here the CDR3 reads CASSWTGGNQPQHF. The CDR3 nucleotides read TGTGCCAGCAGTTGGACAGGGGGCAATCAGCCCCAGCATTTT.

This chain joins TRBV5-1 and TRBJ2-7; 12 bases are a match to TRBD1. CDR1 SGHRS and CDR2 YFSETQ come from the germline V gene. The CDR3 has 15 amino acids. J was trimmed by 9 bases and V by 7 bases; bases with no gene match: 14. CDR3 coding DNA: TGCGCCAGCGAGGAGGGGACAGGGGGCTATGGCGCGCAGTACTTC. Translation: CASEEGTGGYGAQYF. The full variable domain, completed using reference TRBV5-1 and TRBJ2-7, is KAGVTQTPRYLIKTRGQQVTLSCSPISGHRSVSWYQQTPGQGLQFLFEYFSETQRNKGNFPGRFSGRQFSNSRSEMNVSTLELGDSALYLCASEEGTGGYGAQYFGPGTRLTVT.

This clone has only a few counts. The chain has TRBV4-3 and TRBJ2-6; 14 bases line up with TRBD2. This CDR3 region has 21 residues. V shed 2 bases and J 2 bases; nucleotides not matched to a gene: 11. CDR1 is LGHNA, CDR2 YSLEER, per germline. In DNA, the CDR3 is TGCGCCAGCAGCCAAACAGACGGGACTAGCGGGAGTAGAACTGGGGCCAACGTCCTGACTTTC. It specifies CASSQTDGTSGSRTGANVLTF.

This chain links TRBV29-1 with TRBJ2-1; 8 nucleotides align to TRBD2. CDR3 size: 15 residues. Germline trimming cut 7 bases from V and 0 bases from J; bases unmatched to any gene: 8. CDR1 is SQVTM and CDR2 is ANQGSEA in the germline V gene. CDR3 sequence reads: CSAITGTSSYNEQFF. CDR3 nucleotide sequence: TGCAGCGCAATCACCGGGACTAGCTCCTACAATGAGCAGTTCTTC.

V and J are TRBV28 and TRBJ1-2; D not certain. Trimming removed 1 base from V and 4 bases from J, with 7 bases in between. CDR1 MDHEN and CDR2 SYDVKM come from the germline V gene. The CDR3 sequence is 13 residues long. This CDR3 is CASSLSGSYGYTF. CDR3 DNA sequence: TGTGCCAGCAGTTTATCGGGGAGCTATGGCTACACCTTC.

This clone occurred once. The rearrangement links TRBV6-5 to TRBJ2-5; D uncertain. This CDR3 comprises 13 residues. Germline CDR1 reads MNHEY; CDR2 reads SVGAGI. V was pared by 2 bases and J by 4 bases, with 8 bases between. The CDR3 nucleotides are TGTGCCAGCAGTTACCTGCGCGGAGAGACCCAGTACTTC. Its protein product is CASSYLRGETQYF.

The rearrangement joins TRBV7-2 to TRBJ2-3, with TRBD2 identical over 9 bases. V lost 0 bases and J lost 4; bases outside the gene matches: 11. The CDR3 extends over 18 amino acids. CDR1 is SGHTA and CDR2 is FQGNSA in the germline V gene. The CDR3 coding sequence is TGTGCCAGCAGCTTAGCTCCGGCGGGAGGGCAACGGGCAGATACGCAGTATTTT. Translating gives CASSLAPAGGQRADTQYF. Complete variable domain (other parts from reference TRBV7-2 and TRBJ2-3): GAGVSQSPSNKVTEKGKDVELRCDPISGHTALYWYRQSLGQGLEFLIYFQGNSAPDKSGLPSDRFSAERTGGSVSTLTIQRTQQEDSAVYLCASSLAPAGGQRADTQYFGPGTRLTVL.

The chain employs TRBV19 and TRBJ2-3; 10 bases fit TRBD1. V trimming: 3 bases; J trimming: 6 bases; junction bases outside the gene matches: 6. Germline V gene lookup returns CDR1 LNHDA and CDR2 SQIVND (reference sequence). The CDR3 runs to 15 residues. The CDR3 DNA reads TGTGCCAGTAGTATCAGACAGGGGGCAGGGGATACGCAGTATTTT. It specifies CASSIRQGAGDTQYF.

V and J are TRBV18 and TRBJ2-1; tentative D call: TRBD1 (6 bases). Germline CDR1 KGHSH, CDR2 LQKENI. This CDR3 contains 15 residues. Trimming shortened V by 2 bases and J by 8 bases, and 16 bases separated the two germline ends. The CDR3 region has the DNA TGTGCCAGCTCACCAGATCTGGACAGAACCTATGAGCAGTTCTTC. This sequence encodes CASSPDLDRTYEQFF.